What follows describes a single T cell receptor beta chain. Its cognate antigen is unknown. This sample stems from a study of T cell responses to AZD1222 COVID-19 vaccine. Study outcomes and limitations: Donors in the cohort were predominantly white British and more often female, and clonal diversity was possibly underestimated.

Repertoires were generated with immunoSEQ multiplex PCR, while TCRdb's copy carries only in-frame clones and drops some. The table includes roughly 90,000 clones, 85% to 90% detected once. Germline V gives CDR1 DFQATT, CDR2 SNEGSKA (reference sequence). Trimming at V came to 3 bases and at J to 5 bases, leaving 7 bases not matched to a gene. The CDR3 is 16 residues long. This TCR derives from an adult who received the AZD1222 COVID-19 vaccine. The genes are TRBV20-1 and TRBJ2-3, with 14 bases that match TRBD2. The material was peripheral blood, obtained 28 days after the second AZD1222 dose. The CDR3 sequence: CSASRGLAGGGDTQYF. In DNA, the CDR3 is TGCAGTGCTAGTAGAGGACTAGCGGGGGGTGGAGATACGCAGTATTTT.